This is a list of T cell receptor beta chains from one sample in a study of blood T cell repertoires in COVID-19. The table came from immunoSEQ multiplex PCR; TCRdb's copy has only in-frame clones and leaves some out. The data show approximately 150,000 clones, around 80% seen once. The sequenced material came from peripheral blood. These TCRs come from a woman aged 80 or over with acute or convalescent COVID-19. The CDR3 runs from the conserved cysteine through the conserved F or W. D genes are given only for firm matches. A row's size may be missing; if present it is once, few, many or a size class.

CDR3: CASSPIGGGKGSQPQHF
DNA: TGTGCCAGTAGTCCCATAGGCGGGGGGAAAGGCAGTCAGCCCCAGCATTTT
V: TRBV19
size: few
D: -
J: TRBJ1-5

CDR3: CASSQGQGITEAFF
DNA: TGCGCCAGCAGCCAAGGGCAGGGGATCACTGAAGCTTTCTTT
V: TRBV4-1
size: few
D: -
J: TRBJ1-1

CDR3: CASSPLGGADTQYF
DNA: TGTGCCAGCAGCCCCCTAGGGGGGGCAGATACGCAGTATTTT
V: TRBV3-1/TRBV3-2
size: -
D: -
J: TRBJ2-3

CDR3: CASHESAGGYTF
DNA: TGTGCCAGCCATGAGTCGGCGGGTGGCTACACCTTC
V: TRBV28
size: -
D: -
J: TRBJ1-2

CDR3: CASSQIKNTEAFF
DNA: TGTGCCAGCAGCCAAATCAAGAACACTGAAGCTTTCTTT
V: TRBV7-3
size: -
D: -
J: TRBJ1-1

CDR3: CASSPDRGSNQPQHF
DNA: TGTGCCAGCAGCCCCGACAGGGGGAGCAATCAGCCCCAGCATTTT
V: TRBV6-5
size: -
D: TRBD1
J: TRBJ1-5

CDR3: CAISLPDSRGYTF
DNA: TGTGCCATCAGTTTACCGGACAGTCGTGGCTACACCTTC
V: TRBV10-3
size: -
D: -
J: TRBJ1-2

CDR3: CASSTKQGTTEAFF
DNA: TGTGCCAGCAGCACAAAACAGGGGACCACTGAAGCTTTCTTT
V: TRBV6-5
size: -
D: TRBD1
J: TRBJ1-1

CDR3: CASSLTDRRNTGELFF
DNA: TGTGCCAGCAGCTTGACGGACAGGAGGAACACCGGGGAGCTGTTTTTT
V: TRBV5-5
size: -
D: TRBD1
J: TRBJ2-2

CDR3: CASSIGGALTGELFF
DNA: TGTGCCAGTAGTATCGGGGGGGCGCTCACCGGGGAGCTGTTTTTT
V: TRBV19
size: -
D: TRBD2
J: TRBJ2-2

CDR3: CASSLQGAMSTEAFF
DNA: TGTGCCAGCAGCCTACAGGGGGCTATGAGCACTGAAGCTTTCTTT
V: TRBV9
size: -
D: TRBD1
J: TRBJ1-1

CDR3: CASSPMDQPQHF
DNA: TGTGCCAGCAGCCCTATGGATCAGCCCCAGCATTTT
V: TRBV7-9
size: -
D: -
J: TRBJ1-5

CDR3: CASSQVAYLSEAFF
DNA: TGTGCCAGCAGCCAAGTGGCATATCTTTCTGAAGCTTTCTTT
V: TRBV4-2
size: -
D: -
J: TRBJ1-1

CDR3: CASSRFTGASYEQYF
DNA: TGTGCCAGCAGTAGGTTCACAGGAGCCTCCTACGAGCAGTACTTC
V: TRBV2
size: -
D: -
J: TRBJ2-7

CDR3: CASSLFGLAGGAYEQYF
DNA: TGTGCCAGCAGCTTATTTGGACTAGCGGGAGGGGCCTACGAGCAGTACTTC
V: TRBV11-2
size: -
D: TRBD2
J: TRBJ2-7

CDR3: CSISRGRYEQYF
DNA: TGCAGCATTTCCAGGGGGCGGTACGAGCAGTACTTC
V: TRBV29-1
size: once
D: TRBD1
J: TRBJ2-7

CDR3: CASSLEWDSWTEAFF
DNA: TGTGCCAGCAGCTTAGAATGGGACAGTTGGACTGAAGCTTTCTTT
V: TRBV7-2
size: few
D: TRBD1
J: TRBJ1-1

CDR3: CASSRVGAVVETQYF
DNA: TGTGCCAGCAGCCGCGTGGGGGCAGTTGTTGAGACCCAGTACTTC
V: TRBV7-9
size: -
D: -
J: TRBJ2-5

CDR3: CASSLVEDSGGAEDNEQFF
DNA: TGTGCCAGCAGCTTAGTGGAGGACAGCGGGGGGGCCGAAGACAATGAGCAGTTCTTC
V: TRBV7-9
size: -
D: TRBD2
J: TRBJ2-1

CDR3: CASSSTGYSSYEQYF
DNA: TGTGCCAGCAGTTCCACAGGGTACAGCTCCTACGAGCAGTACTTC
V: TRBV28
size: -
D: -
J: TRBJ2-7

CDR3: CASTQRGWNEQFF
DNA: TGTGCCAGCACCCAGCGGGGGTGGAATGAGCAGTTCTTC
V: TRBV6-5
size: -
D: TRBD2
J: TRBJ2-1

CDR3: CASSPWTSGSTGANVLTF
DNA: TGTGCCAGCTCACCCTGGACTAGCGGGAGTACTGGGGCCAACGTCCTGACTTTC
V: TRBV18
size: -
D: TRBD2
J: TRBJ2-6

CDR3: CASSPRTSVAGGPDTQYF
DNA: TGCGCCAGCAGCCCTCGTACCTCGGTTGCGGGGGGGCCAGATACGCAGTATTTT
V: TRBV4-3
size: once
D: TRBD2
J: TRBJ2-3

CDR3: CSAQTGGGTEAFF
DNA: TGCAGCGCCCAGACAGGAGGAGGAACTGAAGCTTTCTTT
V: TRBV29-1
size: -
D: -
J: TRBJ1-1

CDR3: CASRDELANEQFF
DNA: TGTGCCAGCAGGGACGAACTAGCCAATGAGCAGTTCTTC
V: TRBV12-3/TRBV12-4
size: -
D: -
J: TRBJ2-1

CDR3: CASSPGTGSYGYTF
DNA: TGTGCCAGCAGCCCCGGGACAGGGAGCTATGGCTACACCTTC
V: TRBV11-2
size: -
D: TRBD1
J: TRBJ1-2

CDR3: CASSQATGVSYEQYF
DNA: TGCGCCAGCAGCCAAGCCACAGGGGTATCCTACGAGCAGTACTTC
V: TRBV4-3
size: -
D: TRBD1
J: TRBJ2-7

CDR3: CASSLGQGASEQYF
DNA: TGTGCCAGCAGCTTAGGACAGGGGGCCTCCGAGCAGTACTTC
V: TRBV11-2
size: -
D: TRBD1
J: TRBJ2-7

CDR3: CASIIPNTEAFF
DNA: TGTGCCAGCATTATCCCGAACACTGAAGCTTTCTTT
V: TRBV28
size: -
D: -
J: TRBJ1-1

CDR3: CASSPLQRNTGELFF
DNA: TGTGCCAGCTCACCACTGCAGCGGAACACCGGGGAGCTGTTTTTT
V: TRBV18
size: -
D: -
J: TRBJ2-2

CDR3: CASRRTDRGGGSDTEAFF
DNA: TGTGCCAGCAGGCGTACGGACAGGGGAGGAGGTTCGGACACTGAAGCTTTCTTT
V: TRBV27
size: -
D: TRBD1
J: TRBJ1-1

CDR3: CASSPNIQGLNEKLFF
DNA: TGTGCCAGCTCACCGAACATACAGGGACTAAATGAAAAACTGTTTTTT
V: TRBV18
size: -
D: -
J: TRBJ1-4

CDR3: CASSPRNRRSTNEKLFF
DNA: TGTGCCAGCTCACCACGGAACAGACGGTCAACTAATGAAAAACTGTTTTTT
V: TRBV18
size: few
D: -
J: TRBJ1-4

CDR3: CASSSTGGLTGNTIYF
DNA: TGTGCCAGCAGCTCGACAGGGGGCTTGACTGGAAACACCATATATTTT
V: TRBV7-2
size: -
D: TRBD1
J: TRBJ1-3

CDR3: CASSDLIMGGRSVQETQYF
DNA: TGTGCCAGCAGCGACCTAATTATGGGAGGGCGGTCCGTCCAAGAGACCCAGTACTTC
V: TRBV7-2
size: -
D: TRBD2
J: TRBJ2-5

CDR3: CASSSSSGADTQYF
DNA: TGTGCCAGCAGTTCGTCTAGCGGTGCAGATACGCAGTATTTT
V: TRBV6-2/TRBV6-3
size: -
D: TRBD2
J: TRBJ2-3

CDR3: CASRAIQGLDYGYTF
DNA: TGCGCCAGCAGGGCGATACAGGGCCTCGACTATGGCTACACCTTC
V: TRBV5-1
size: -
D: -
J: TRBJ1-2

CDR3: CASRLAGDTQYF
DNA: TGTGCCAGCAGGCTAGCGGGAGATACGCAGTATTTT
V: TRBV28
size: -
D: TRBD2
J: TRBJ2-3

CDR3: CASSPEIRRGYEQYF
DNA: TGTGCCAGCAGCCCAGAGATCCGAAGAGGGTACGAGCAGTACTTC
V: TRBV5-5
size: -
D: -
J: TRBJ2-7

CDR3: CASSPQTGDAGANVLTF
DNA: TGCGCCAGCAGCCCGCAAACGGGGGATGCTGGGGCCAACGTCCTGACTTTC
V: TRBV5-1
size: -
D: -
J: TRBJ2-6

CDR3: CASSFQGVGTGELFF
DNA: TGTGCCAGCAGCTTTCAGGGGGTGGGCACCGGGGAGCTGTTTTTT
V: TRBV7-8
size: -
D: TRBD1
J: TRBJ2-2

CDR3: CASSSNDRISGANVLTF
DNA: TGTGCCAGTAGTTCAAACGACAGGATCTCTGGGGCCAACGTCCTGACTTTC
V: TRBV19
size: -
D: -
J: TRBJ2-6

CDR3: CASSPPAGTPEAQYF
DNA: TGCGCCAGCAGCCCACCAGCGGGTACCCCAGAAGCCCAGTACTTC
V: TRBV5-1
size: -
D: -
J: TRBJ2-5

CDR3: CASSLMTAYITEAFF
DNA: TGTGCCAGTAGCTTGATGACAGCCTACATAACTGAAGCTTTCTTT
V: TRBV19
size: -
D: -
J: TRBJ1-1

CDR3: CASSLRGRGADTQYF
DNA: TGCGCCAGCAGCTTACGCGGGAGGGGCGCAGATACGCAGTATTTT
V: TRBV5-1
size: -
D: TRBD2
J: TRBJ2-3

CDR3: CASSVEGTANYGYTF
DNA: TGTGCCAGCAGCGTAGAGGGGACAGCAAACTATGGCTACACCTTC
V: TRBV9
size: -
D: TRBD1
J: TRBJ1-2

CDR3: CASSSWTYEQYF
DNA: TGTGCCAGCAGTTCCTGGACTTACGAGCAGTACTTC
V: TRBV12-3/TRBV12-4
size: -
D: -
J: TRBJ2-7

CDR3: CASSQVGDNEQFF
DNA: TGTGCCAGCAGCCAAGTCGGGGACAATGAGCAGTTCTTC
V: TRBV3-1/TRBV3-2
size: -
D: -
J: TRBJ2-1

CDR3: CASSSTPFSNQPQHF
DNA: TGTGCCAGCAGTTCGACACCTTTTAGCAATCAGCCCCAGCATTTT
V: TRBV6-2/TRBV6-3
size: -
D: -
J: TRBJ1-5

CDR3: CASSPTETYGYTF
DNA: TGTGCCAGCTCACCGACAGAAACCTATGGCTACACCTTC
V: TRBV18
size: -
D: -
J: TRBJ1-2

CDR3: CASSKRQGRGYEQYF
DNA: TGTGCCAGTAGTAAAAGACAGGGTAGAGGTTACGAGCAGTACTTC
V: TRBV19
size: -
D: TRBD1
J: TRBJ2-7

CDR3: CAIRSQGGTDTQYF
DNA: TGTGCCATCAGATCCCAGGGGGGCACAGATACGCAGTATTTT
V: TRBV10-3
size: -
D: TRBD1
J: TRBJ2-3

CDR3: CASSPRGASPIGELFF
DNA: TGTGCCAGCTCACCCAGGGGGGCTTCTCCCATCGGGGAGCTGTTTTTT
V: TRBV18
size: -
D: -
J: TRBJ2-2

CDR3: CASSQVRGQTQYF
DNA: TGTGCCAGCAGCCAAGTCCGCGGGCAGACCCAGTACTTC
V: TRBV3-1/TRBV3-2
size: -
D: -
J: TRBJ2-5

CDR3: CASSETGGKETQYF
DNA: TGTGCCAGCAGTGAGACAGGGGGGAAAGAGACCCAGTACTTC
V: TRBV6-1
size: -
D: TRBD1
J: TRBJ2-5